This T cell receptor (beta chain) was identified during a study of shared clonotypes between healthy human individuals. Trimming took 0 bases from V and 0 from J, leaving 8 bases between them. Germline CDR1 reads SGHRS; CDR2 reads YFSETQ. The CDR3 spans 15 residues. As regards this clone: The antigen is undetermined. At the DNA level, this CDR3 is encoded by other sequences in the same sample as well.

Overall study findings and caveats: The study found lower generation probabilities in non-shared clonotypes than in those shared by all four donors. Among donors, sharing of clonotypes was expected to be affected by sequencing depth.

Profiled with immunoSEQ multiplex PCR; TCRdb holds only in-frame clones, not every one. The sample lists around 180,000 clones, 80% to 95% occurring once. Input material: naive CD4+ T cells sorted from blood. Subset defined: CD45RA+ positively selected. This TCR was recovered from a woman aged 25-40 years in good health. V usage is TRBV5-1 and J usage is TRBJ2-3; D uncertain. The CDR3 sequence: CASSLVGSSTDTQYF. CDR3 DNA sequence: TGCGCCAGCAGCTTGGTCGGTTCTAGCACAGATACGCAGTATTTT.